The TCR beta chain described here comes from a study of blood T cell repertoires in COVID-19. The wider study: Samples of COVID-19 (acute and convalescent) were obtained from the United States, Italy and Spain.

Study processing details: Amplification of reference gene primers was used by the study to estimate nucleated cell counts. Data came from immunoSEQ multiplex PCR; TCRdb stores just in-frame clones and leaves some out. V, J and clone size are taken as reported in that table, and D and trimming were inferred from the DNA itself. The sample lists 14,000 to 15,000 clones, 80% to 90% occurring once. Trimming left V 4 bases short and J 6 bases short, with 17 bases between. The germline CDR1 and CDR2 sequences are SGHRS and YFSETQ. This CDR3 is 14 amino acids long. The sequence was obtained from a human donor in a cohort sampled during active COVID-19. Sequencing was carried out using peripheral blood. This rearrangement joins TRBV5-1 to TRBJ2-7; D is unclear. CDR3 region: CASSPVGLQPEQYF. The CDR3 DNA reads as TGCGCCAGCAGCCCGGTGGGCCTACAGCCCGAGCAGTACTTC.